These 21 T cell receptor beta chains share one sample of origin, sequenced in a study of long-term antiretroviral therapy in people with HIV. The libraries were made with immunoSEQ v3.0 at survey level. Using immunoSEQ multiplex PCR, the repertoire was profiled, and TCRdb retains in-frame clones only, with some absent. The sample records some 26,000 clones, approximately 78% being singletons. The source material was unsorted PBMCs, sampled 2.9 years after starting antiretroviral therapy. These TCRs come from a man aged 45-65 years with HIV.

This chain uses TRBV28 with TRBJ1-1; no definite D call. The CDR3 covers 14 residues. Deletions cut 6 bases from V and 5 bases from J, with 16 bases between. Germline V gene data show CDR1 as MDHEN and CDR2 as SYDVKM. CDR3 nucleotides: TGTGCCAGCAGCCCCCATGCCCCTGGGACTGAAGCTTTCTTT. It translates to CASSPHAPGTEAFF. The full variable domain, rest sourced from reference TRBV28 and TRBJ1-1, is DVKVTQSSRYLVKRTGEKVFLECVQDMDHENMFWYRQDPGLGLRLIYFSYDVKMKEKGDIPEGYSVSREKKERFSLILESASTNQTSMYLCASSPHAPGTEAFFGQGTRLTVV.

V is TRBV5-3 and J is TRBJ2-1; TRBD2 might be the D (6 bases). TRBV5-3 falls under the ORF class, with uncertain function. The CDR3 contains 14 residues. V lost 3 bases and J lost 0, with 7 bases in between. In DNA form, the CDR3 reads TGTGCCAGAAGCTGGGGGGACTCCTACAATGAGCAGTTCTTC. Translation: CARSWGDSYNEQFF.

CDR3 bases: TGTGCCAGCAGCGTAAAGGACCAGGGAGCCCACGAGCAGTACTTC. It codes for CASSVKDQGAHEQYF. J is TRBJ2-7 and V is TRBV9; either TRBD1 or TRBD2 may supply D (5 bases each). CDR3 length: 15 residues. Trimming shortened V by 1 base and J by 5 bases, and 16 bases separated the two germline ends. The germline V gene has CDR1 SGDLS and CDR2 YYNGEE.

The chain couples TRBV14 to TRBJ2-1; no reliable D call. This CDR3 is 16 amino acids long. V was clipped by 1 base and J by 1 base, with 11 bases between them. Germline V gene lookup returns CDR1 SGHDN and CDR2 FVKESK. The CDR3 loop is CASSQGPGLSYNEQFF. DNA for the CDR3: TGTGCCAGCAGCCAAGGGCCAGGTCTATCCTACAATGAGCAGTTCTTC.

The chain combines TRBV30 with TRBJ1-6; 10 bases align to TRBD1. V trimming: 4 bases; J trimming: 6 bases; junction bases outside the gene matches: 3. The CDR3 totals 14 residues. Germline CDR1 reads GTSNPN; CDR2 reads SVGIG (reference sequence). The CDR3 DNA follows: TGTGCCTGGAACCGGGACAGGGGTAATTCACCCCTCCACTTT. It yields the protein CAWNRDRGNSPLHF.

The count of this clone is one. The chain joins TRBV13 to TRBJ1-1; the D gene is possibly TRBD1 (5 bases). The V gene's germline CDR1 is PRHDT and CDR2 FYEKMQ (reference sequence). Trimming left V 4 bases short and J 4 bases short, with 13 bases between. CDR3 length: 14 amino acids. CDR3 nucleotide sequence: TGTGCCAGCAGCTCCTACGGCGGGGGCACTGAAGCTTTCTTT. The encoded protein is CASSSYGGGTEAFF.

This clone was seen a few times. The chain links TRBV6-5 to TRBJ2-7, with D perhaps matching TRBD2 (5 bases). Trimming pared 0 bases from V and 0 bases from J, leaving 12 bases between. The germline gives CDR1 MNHEY, CDR2 SVGAGI. This CDR3 is built from 16 residues. The CDR3: CASSYSQGGASYEQYF. Written as DNA, the CDR3 is TGTGCCAGCAGTTACTCACAAGGAGGCGCCTCCTACGAGCAGTACTTC.

V usage is TRBV29-1 and J usage is TRBJ1-1; possibly TRBD1 for D (6 bases). The V gene lost 5 bases and the J gene lost 5 bases, with 15 bases spanning the gap. This CDR3 is 13 amino acids long. Per the germline V gene, CDR1 is SQVTM and CDR2 is ANQGSEA. CDR3 bases: TGCAGCGTTTCGCTGGGGGGGCAAACTGAAGCTTTCTTT. Translating it yields CSVSLGGQTEAFF.

The chain has TRBV5-8 and TRBJ1-1; D gene ambiguous. The CDR3 extends over 16 amino acids. The V end was cut by 0 bases, the J end by 0 bases, with 12 bases between. Germline V gene data show CDR1 as SGHTS and CDR2 as YDEGEE. CDR3 sequence reads: CASSLAVVGVNTEAFF. CDR3 nucleotide sequence: TGTGCCAGCAGCTTGGCCGTGGTGGGAGTGAACACTGAAGCTTTCTTT.

The chain couples TRBV5-5 to TRBJ2-7; D call uncertain. Germline V gene lookup returns CDR1 SGHKS and CDR2 YYEKEE (reference sequence). With 4 bases removed from V and 4 bases from J, the gap between germline ends came to 12 bases. This CDR3 contains 13 residues. The CDR3: CASSHIETYEQYF. The CDR3 DNA sequence: TGTGCCAGCAGCCATATAGAAACTTACGAGCAGTACTTC.

The chain carries TRBV27 and TRBJ1-2; TRBD1 matches 7 bases. Germline V lookup: CDR1 MNHEY, CDR2 SMNVEV (reference sequence). Unmatched junction bases numbered 12, after V lost 7 bases and J lost 1 base. The CDR3 is made up of 16 amino acids. CDR3 protein: CASTSIRQGINYGYTF. The CDR3 coding sequence is TGTGCCAGCACCTCCATCCGACAGGGAATTAACTATGGCTACACCTTC.

Only one count was recorded for this clone. The chain has TRBV6-5 and TRBJ1-6; D uncertain. Trimming cost V 2 bases and J 7 bases, with 9 bases left between them. CDR1 and CDR2 from the germline V gene are MNHEY and SVGAGI. This CDR3 has 14 residues. The CDR3 sequence: CASSYHRLNSPLHF. The CDR3 DNA is TGTGCCAGCAGTTACCACCGCCTAAATTCACCCCTCCACTTT.

The rearrangement uses TRBV6-1 and TRBJ2-2, with 8 nucleotides matching TRBD1. This CDR3 is built from 15 residues. The V segment lost 8 bases and the J segment 4 bases; nucleotides outside the gene matches: 9. Germline CDR1 and CDR2: MNHNS and SASEGT. The CDR3 DNA is TGTGCCAGCTCCTTTCAGGGGGCGCGCACCGGGGAGCTGTTTTTT. Its translation: CASSFQGARTGELFF.

The chain employs TRBV5-4 and TRBJ2-1; 7 bases map to TRBD2. Germline loops: CDR1 SGHNT, CDR2 YYREEE (reference sequence). The V and J ends lost 3 bases and 10 bases, in that order; junction bases with no gene match: 13. The CDR3 is made up of 15 amino acids. CDR3 nucleotides: TGTGCCAGCAGCTCGAGCGGGGTGGGTCCGGGCGAGCAGTTCTTC. This gives the protein CASSSSGVGPGEQFF.

The rearrangement joins TRBV4-1 to TRBJ1-3, with D perhaps TRBD1 (5 bases). Trimming cost V 0 bases and J 4 bases, with 13 bases left between them. This CDR3 is built from 16 residues. The V gene's germline CDR1 is MGHRA and CDR2 YSYEKL. CDR3 residues: CASSQDFKGTGNTIYF. The CDR3 DNA sequence: TGCGCCAGCAGCCAAGATTTTAAGGGGACGGGAAACACCATATATTTT.

The chain employs TRBV5-4 and TRBJ2-3; perhaps TRBD2 as D (5 bases). The CDR3 contains 17 residues. Between the trimmed V and J ends, which lost 0 bases and 1 base, there was a span of 15 bases. The germline CDR1 and CDR2 sequences are SGHNT and YYREEE (reference sequence). The CDR3 DNA sequence: TGTGCCAGCAGCTTGGGTCGCGCTACTAGGGGCACAGATACGCAGTATTTT. It yields the protein CASSLGRATRGTDTQYF.

J is TRBJ1-5 and V is TRBV2; maybe TRBD1 (5 bases). Trimming left V 5 bases short and J 7 bases short, with 15 bases between. This CDR3 has 14 residues. CDR1 and CDR2 from the germline V gene are SNHLY and FYNNEI. The CDR3 reads CASSRPQGGQPQHF. DNA for the CDR3: TGTGCCAGCAGTCGCCCTCAGGGAGGCCAGCCCCAGCATTTT.

V usage is TRBV7-9 and J usage is TRBJ2-3; D not resolved. Trimming cost V 5 bases and J 1 base, with 1 base left between them. The CDR3 is made up of 11 amino acids. The germline V gene encodes CDR1 SEHNR and CDR2 FQNEAQ (reference sequence). CDR3 region: CASSRTDTQYF. CDR3 coding DNA: TGTGCCAGCAGCCGCACAGATACGCAGTATTTT.

The gene calls are TRBV5-6 and TRBJ2-7; perhaps TRBD2 as D (6 bases). The V end was cut by 2 bases, the J end by 3 bases, with 18 bases between. The germline gives CDR1 SGHDT, CDR2 YYEEEE. The CDR3 length is 16 residues. The CDR3 nucleotides read TGTGCCAGCAGCTTTCGGGACTCACTAACCCGCTACGAGCAGTACTTC. As protein: CASSFRDSLTRYEQYF. Together with reference TRBV5-6 and TRBJ2-7, the CDR3 gives the full variable domain: DAGVTQSPTHLIKTRGQQVTLRCSPKSGHDTVSWYQQALGQGPQFIFQYYEEEERQRGNFPDRFSGHQFPNYSSELNVNALLLGDSALYLCASSFRDSLTRYEQYFGPGTRLTVT.

The chain carries TRBV7-8 and TRBJ1-1; 10 nucleotides match TRBD1. This CDR3 spans 14 amino acids. Germline V gene sequence: CDR1 SGHVS, CDR2 FQNEAQ. J was trimmed by 3 bases and V by 5 bases; bases with no gene match: 3. The CDR3 here is CASSTGQGYTEAFF. CDR3 coding DNA: TGTGCCAGCAGCACGGGACAGGGGTACACTGAAGCTTTCTTT.

This chain joins TRBV6-5 and TRBJ1-1; weak D call: TRBD1 (6 bases). The V gene's germline CDR1 is MNHEY and CDR2 SVGAGI. The CDR3 runs to 13 residues. V was pared by 5 bases and J by 6 bases, with 13 bases between. The CDR3 reads CASSAQGYPEAFF. The CDR3 DNA reads as TGTGCCAGCAGTGCCCAGGGGTACCCTGAAGCTTTCTTT.